The source of this T cell receptor beta chain is a study of T cell responses to AZD1222 COVID-19 vaccine. On this clone itself: Antigen unknown.

Germline lookup yields CDR1 SGDLS and CDR2 YYNGEE. This CDR3 comprises 14 residues. V was pared by 2 bases and J by 13 bases, with 18 bases between. Profiling relied on immunoSEQ multiplex PCR, and the TCRdb table lists in-frame clones only, not all of them. The sample lists fewer than 110,000 clones, around 84% occurring once. General observations from the study: Sampling that yielded the repertoires occurred only after the peak T cell response. Spike-wide coverage was observed for vaccine-associated CD4 TCRs, with dominant responses at 160-218 and 743-854.

The sequence derives from an adult in good health. The input for sequencing was peripheral blood, taken on day 0 of AZD1222 vaccination. The chain couples TRBV9 to TRBJ1-4; tentatively, D is TRBD1 (6 bases). The CDR3 loop reads CASSVRDTFDGLFF. The CDR3 region has the DNA TGTGCCAGCAGCGTTCGGGACACCTTTGATGGACTGTTTTTT.